The 5 T cell receptor beta chains below come from one sample, sequenced in a study of T cells in Graves' hyperthyroidism and ophthalmopathy. The source material, RNA transcripts, was used to amplify TCR beta CDR3 regions. Carried out on the TCR CDR3, a first-round RT-PCR used the HTBI primer set. TCRdb reprocessed the multiplex PCR reads via MiXCR and lists one record per CDR3 protein. The repertoire holds about 520,000 distinct CDR3 sequences, under 25% seen once, with roughly 29% in the top ten. What was sequenced was blood. These receptors were collected from a man in his late teens or twenties with Graves' hyperthyroidism.

As regards this clonotype: This is likely a read error, given that the CDR3 carries no conserved phenylalanine or tryptophan at its end. The rearrangement uses TRBV6-1 and TRBJ1-1; 9 nucleotides match TRBD1. CDR1 MNHNS and CDR2 SASEGT come from the germline V gene. The CDR3 length is 17 residues. Trimming removed 7 bases from V and 3 bases from J; junction bases left unmatched: 15. The CDR3 protein is CASNRGQGGLGYTEAFL. As DNA, the CDR3 is TGTGCCAGCAACAGGGGACAGGGCGGGTTAGGATACACTGAAGCTTTCCTT.

The gene calls are TRBV12-3 or TRBV12-4 and TRBJ1-2, with D maybe TRBD1 (5 bases). V lost 5 bases, J lost 3 bases, and 13 bases lay in between. The CDR3 is 14 residues long. CDR3 bases: TGTGCCAGCAGTGCCGGGGCAGGGCACTATGGCTACACCTTC. Translated: CASSAGAGHYGYTF.

This clonotype was picked up many times. The gene calls are TRBV6-5 and TRBJ2-7, with D tentatively TRBD2 (6 bases). Germline CDR1 is MNHEY and CDR2 is SVGAGI. V gave up 8 bases and J gave up 4 bases, with 21 bases separating them. The CDR3 contains 15 residues. CDR3 sequence (DNA): TGTGCCAGCTCGGGAGAGGGGTGGTGGGGATACGAGCAGTACTTC. This translates into CASSGEGWWGYEQYF.

The table lists this clonotype with many counts. J is TRBJ2-7 and V is TRBV24-1, with D possibly being TRBD1 (5 bases). Trimming cost V 4 bases and J 1 base, with 10 bases left between them. Germline CDR1 KGHDR, CDR2 SFDVKD. CDR3 length equals 14 residues. This chain's CDR3 is CATSEADSSYEQYF. The CDR3 nucleotides are TGTGCCACCAGTGAGGCTGACAGTTCCTACGAGCAGTACTTC.

This clonotype was counted ten times or more. V is TRBV20-1 and J is TRBJ2-7, with D perhaps matching TRBD2 (5 bases). From germline, CDR1 is DFQATT and CDR2 SNEGSKA (reference sequence). The V gene lost 0 bases and the J gene lost 7 bases, with 13 bases spanning the gap. The CDR3 has 13 residues. CDR3 in DNA: TGCAGTGCTAGAGATATGGCGGCGGGTGAGCAGTACTTC. It codes for CSARDMAAGEQYF.